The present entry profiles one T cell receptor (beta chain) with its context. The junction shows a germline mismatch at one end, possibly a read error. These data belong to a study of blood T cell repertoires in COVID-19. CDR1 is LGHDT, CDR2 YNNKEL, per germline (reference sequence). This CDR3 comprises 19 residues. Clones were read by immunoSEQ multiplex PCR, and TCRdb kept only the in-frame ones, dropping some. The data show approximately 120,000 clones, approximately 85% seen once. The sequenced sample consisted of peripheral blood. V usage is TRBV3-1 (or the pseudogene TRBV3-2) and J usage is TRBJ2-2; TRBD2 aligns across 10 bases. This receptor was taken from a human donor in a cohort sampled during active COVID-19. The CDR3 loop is CASSQDASGSGLGHRGAVF. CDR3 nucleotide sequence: TGTGCCAGCAGCCAAGACGCTAGCGGGAGTGGTCTAGGACACCGGGGAGCTGTTTTT.